This T cell receptor (beta chain) was sequenced in a study of cytomegalovirus exposure and HLA in healthy donors (dated by TCRdb to the late 2010s). A note on the overall study: An earlier analysis of some 600 of the donors reported approximately 280 Gb of sequence data and 117 million unique TCR beta sequences obtained from approximately 180 million T cells. High-throughput TCR immunosequencing, statistical association of individual TCRs with disease status, and machine learning were combined to predict cytomegalovirus infection status. All discovery cohort repertoires had been generated using a single sequencing platform. Typing coverage varied by locus: roughly 629-630 donors for A, B, C, DRB1 and DQB1; approximately 520 for DQA1; more than 600 for DPA1; 450 to 480 for DPB1. Class I and class II HLA loci were covered by the typing at four-digit resolution. The study was designed to test whether signatures of past pathogen exposure could be identified by cataloging public T cell receptors. A later analysis re-analyzed previously published TCR beta repertoires from 550 to 700 donors and added high-resolution HLA genotyping to study TCR occurrence patterns. A later genetic analysis took genome-wide SNP genotypes for about 60% of the roughly 670 donors and used that subset as a discovery cohort. A separate validation cohort of over a hundred different subjects was used in addition to the approximately 700-subject first cohort. Using immunosequencing, the study profiled T cell repertoires from 500 to 800 subjects and related those repertoires to cytomegalovirus serostatus. Donor age, sex, ethnicity and CMV serostatus were compiled together with the repertoire data. Several DR-DQ haplotypes were treated as single units for association and clustering because of strong linkage in the cohort. In the later analysis, no new phenotypic data were used to find candidate immune exposures; instead, reliance was placed on TCR beta sequences and their occurrence across donors. An early release that covered about 600 HLA-typed donors contained about 300 gigabases of sequencing data and tens of millions of unique TCR sequences. On average, about 200,000 unique TCR beta nucleotide sequences were sequenced per donor among about 400 genotyped donors of the cohort, with 15% to 20% of those sequences being non-productive. The genetic ancestry cluster associated with self-reported Caucasian donors included 80% to 90% of the approximately 430 genotyped donors. An earlier analysis of 450 to 750 of the donors used high-throughput TCR beta sequencing to judge whether each TCR beta V gene segment behaved as functional or pseudogenic. The paper's findings and limits, for the study overall: Specific HLA alleles were associated with 15,000 to 20,000 TCR beta sequences at a false discovery rate of 0.05 in a later analysis. This cohort had only TCR beta chains sequenced, and the lack of alpha or paired-chain data limited which features could be detected. A further reported finding was that TCR beta sequences accurately predicted the HLA-A and HLA-B alleles for most subjects in the first cohort. Sequencing depth was assumed to be roughly uniform across donors in the presence/absence analyses, though that assumption may not hold. A later genetic analysis reported fewer N-insertions in productive TCRs among donors in an Asian-associated ancestry cluster than the roughly 700-donor mean. The classifier was reported to diagnose cytomegalovirus status with high specificity and sensitivity in both the original cohort and the validation cohort. Assigning TCR associations to individual alleles was difficult when HLA alleles, especially DR and DQ, strongly co-occurred. In a later analysis, several top co-occurrence clusters were reported to appear linked to parvovirus B19, influenza, CMV and Epstein-Barr virus. Roughly 15 rarely observed V segments, including chromosome 9 orphons, were excluded from the earlier analysis of some 590 of the donors because counts were too low. The study listed 164 TCR beta chains as associated with cytomegalovirus. In a later genetic analysis, a missense DCLRE1C variant was associated with V-gene and J-gene trimming of TCR beta chains, and the association was replicated in an independent cohort. According to a later analysis, most CMV-associated TCR beta chains appeared to be HLA-restricted, and the HLA associations seemed to be driven largely by CMV exposure. A later analysis found that HLA-associated TCR beta chains were more clonally expanded and had lower generation probabilities than equally common non-associated chains. In a later analysis, the rate of TCR association differed among HLA loci, with DRB1 alleles having the most associated TCRs and HLA-C alleles having the fewest. Three of the identified cytomegalovirus-associated TCR beta chains were confirmed in vitro to be specific for cytomegalovirus antigens. Because the 87-base-pair reads could not distinguish some IMGT-functional V segments, including TRBV6-2 and TRBV6-3, those segments were excluded. A cluster of highly shared sequence variants was judged likely to represent a technical artifact of the sequencing pipeline. Broadly in line with IMGT annotations, most TCR beta V segments showed up in productive rearrangements about 87% or about 30% of the time in an earlier analysis of several hundred of the donors. The authors suggested that the approach could potentially be extended to other disease states and immunological phenotypes. For the cohort, immune exposure information was limited to CMV serostatus. Correlated functional status among segregating V segments might reflect linkage disequilibrium, but an unknown experimental factor could not be ruled out. Most TCR sequences were seen in very few donors, while some public TCRs were found in many individuals. Because HLA typing was missing for some donors at each locus, association tests included only the typed subset.

Details on this clone: The antigen this receptor binds is unknown. Within one base of it there is no much larger clone, and no base qualities were kept.

Sequences SGDLS (CDR1) and YYNGEE (CDR2) are obtained from the germline V gene. Trimming leaves V shorter by 4 bases and J shorter by 3 bases, with the junction holding 9 bases beyond the gene matches. Measured from the cysteine to the phenylalanine, the CDR3 is 16 residues long. Just CDR3 DNA is preserved here, 48 bases in frame from base 1. The cohort was made up of 666 healthy bone marrow donors. At the time of sampling, every cohort member was nominally healthy, though immune exposures that went unrecorded were likely present. The donor tested CMV seropositive and was one of the 289 seropositive cohort members. Every donor gave a peripheral blood sample, and the peripheral blood mononuclear cells from that sample were used for TCR beta sequencing. The Qiagen DNeasy Blood Extraction Kit was used to extract genomic DNA from the blood cell samples. Libraries were made using the immunoSEQ multiplex PCR assay. The multiplex PCR relied on a mix of 60 forward primers for TCR Vbeta segments and 13 reverse primers for TCR Jbeta segments. A multiplex PCR assay on genomic DNA amplified the CDR3 region of rearranged TCR beta genes. On the Illumina HiSeq System, the amplified TCR beta libraries were sequenced as 87-base-pair reads. Under the source paper's analysis protocol: In a later analysis, 80 million or so unique TCR beta chains were counted across the 500 to 700 repertoires, and around 11 million of these chains were shared by at least two donors. A nearest-neighbor algorithm error-corrected the raw reads and collapsed the reads into unique sequences, merging closely related sequences to remove PCR and sequencing errors. CDR3 sequences were aligned to IMGT reference sequences to assign V, D and J gene segments. For a sequence to be retained, a match of at least six nucleotides to both a V gene segment and a J gene segment was required. A rearrangement was called productive if the CDR3 had no stop codons and remained in frame with V and J, and every other rearrangement was called non-productive. Following IMGT convention, CDR3 was defined as the stretch from the second conserved V-encoded cysteine to the conserved J-encoded phenylalanine. Sequences without an unambiguous match to a single V gene segment were excluded from the earlier analysis of several hundred of the donors. In an earlier analysis of 450 to 700 of the donors, V segments were called functional above 56.7% productive rearrangements and were called segregating when the between-donor standard deviation exceeded 5%. To diagnose cytomegalovirus status from the catalog of TCR beta chain sequences, a statistical classification framework was built. In a later analysis, V and J genes were assigned by comparing TCR nucleotide sequences against IMGT/GENE-DB human TR gene sequences. A later analysis assigned CDR3 sequences and most-parsimonious VDJ recombination scenarios with the TCRdist pipeline. In a later analysis, each TCR beta chain was defined by its CDR3 amino acid sequence together with its V-gene family, and reads lacking a unique V-gene family were excluded. In a later analysis, approximately 590 highly shared, low-generation-probability nucleotide sequences were removed to address suspected cross-contamination and a sequencing artifact. A later analysis calculated a clonal expansion index for each public chain from normalized within-repertoire ranks of inferred template counts. A later analysis computed generation probabilities with a VDJ recombination model fitted to out-of-frame rearrangements, and checked the results against IGoR. In a later analysis, hypergeometric tests were used to score TCR-TCR, TCR-HLA and TCR-CMV co-occurrence, with a repertoire-size bias correction applied to TCR pairs. A later analysis estimated false discovery rates by permuting HLA or CMV assignments 20 times. In a later analysis, co-occurring TCRs were grouped using DBSCAN, and TCRdist sequence similarity was added for clustering within HLA-allele-positive subsets. For co-occurrence clustering, repertoires with fewer than 30,000 or more than 120,000 public chains were excluded, along with five or six repertoires with anomalous nucleotide sharing. In its TCRdb copy, this immuneACCESS table keeps in-frame sequences only and misses some clones. Where compared with another copy, unresolved V genes explain less than half of these, and the others have no known cause. V and J calls and clone size are those listed in that table; D and trimming were worked out from the DNA. The sample includes about 140,000 clones, with just under 85% observed a single time. About 3.9% of the sample is in the top ten clones.

The receptor was isolated from a man aged 35 to 55 in good health and CMV-seropositive. The chain couples TRBV9 to TRBJ2-7, with 11 central nucleotides matching TRBD1. The sample consisted of PBMCs. The CDR3 region has the sequence CASSPRAGTGGYEQYF. The DNA is TGTGCCAGCAGCCCCAGAGCCGGGACAGGGGGCTACGAGCAGTACTTC. The CDR3 plus the reference TRBV9 and TRBJ2-7 genes for the other parts give the full variable domain: DSGVTQTPKHLITATGQRVTLRCSPRSGDLSVYWYQQSLDQGLQFLIQYYNGEERAKGNILERFSAQQFPDLHSELNLSSLELGDSALYFCASSPRAGTGGYEQYFGPGTRLTVT.